This note documents a single TCR beta chain sequence. Authors' methods: Estimates of nucleated cell counts were drawn from the amplification of reference gene primers. Assay used: immunoSEQ multiplex PCR; TCRdb lists only in-frame clones, some missing. D and trimming were read from the DNA, whereas the V and J calls and clone size are those reported in that table. The sample shows 400,000 or so clones, over 75% of them seen only once. These data are taken from a study of blood T cell repertoires in COVID-19. Patients in Seattle were enrolled during active infection, then followed longitudinally. Germline V gene lookup returns CDR1 SGDLS and CDR2 YYNGEE. The length of the CDR3 is 13 residues. The V gene lost 3 bases and the J gene lost 8 bases, with 14 bases spanning the gap.

The chain recombines TRBV9 with TRBJ1-2; D is perhaps TRBD1 (6 bases). The clonotype comes from a woman between 35 and 50 years old with COVID-19, enrolled during active disease. Specimen: peripheral blood. CDR3 in amino acids: CASSAYSGAGYTF. The CDR3 nucleotides read TGTGCCAGCAGCGCCTACTCAGGGGCGGGCTACACCTTC.